The clone carrying this TCR beta chain was picked up a small number of times. This entry is derived from a study of patients and donors after allogeneic stem cell transplantation. TCRdb ran MiXCR on the RT-PCR reads and lists one entry per CDR3 protein. This sample has roughly 880,000 distinct CDR3 sequences, with approximately 19% found just once. The clonotype comes from a human donor who was either an allogeneic HSCT recipient or a stem cell or donor lymphocyte infusion donor (not recorded which). It is not recorded whose cells these are; they may come from a transplant donor. Sequences were obtained from blood, either unsorted or a sorted T cell fraction (not recorded which).

The chain's CDR3 is CASSRGGQGNQPQHF. DNA for the CDR3: TGTGCCAGCAGCCGCGGGGGACAGGGCAATCAGCCCCAGCATTTT. The chain has TRBV12-3 or TRBV12-4 and TRBJ1-5, with TRBD1 matching 8 bases. The CDR3 is 15 residues long. V lost 6 bases, J lost 2 bases, and 6 bases stayed unmatched.